The TCR beta chain described here comes from a study of vaccination and CD4 T cells after COVID-19. Study as a whole: After nasal swab PCR-confirmed SARS-CoV-2, roughly ten convalescents had mild disease and one severe. A median of roughly 97 days (range 35 to 161) separated diagnosis from post-COVID sampling.

Study-level results: Recorded median SARS-CoV-2-reactive clonotype numbers increased from approximately 21 to 38 without reaching significance.

Sequencing of DNA taken from cultured CD4+ T cells relied on the Oncomine TCR Beta short-read assay. TCRdb passed the PCR reads through MiXCR, listing each CDR3 protein once. This table holds about 15,000 distinct CDR3 sequences, around 60% found once. Notes on this clonotype: Antigen unknown.

Treatment: approximately nine-day PBMC culture with coronavirus spike peptide pools or control peptides (ViraFEST assay). With 1 base clipped from V and 4 bases from J, the junction kept 6 bases outside the gene matches. This CDR3 has 15 residues. Germline V lookup: CDR1 LNHDA, CDR2 SQIVND (reference sequence). Material: CD4+ T cells from blood, cultured in vitro. J is TRBJ1-2 and V is TRBV19; 7 positions match TRBD1. The TCR originated in a human donor who had recovered from COVID-19. CDR3 nucleotides: TGTGCCAGTAGTATAGCGACAGGGCCTGGCTATGGCTACACCTTC. As protein: CASSIATGPGYGYTF.